The 27 T cell receptor beta chains below were found in one sample sequenced in a study of shared clonotypes between healthy human individuals. TCRdb keeps only in-frame clones here, not all; method: immunoSEQ multiplex PCR. In the table there are about 480,000 clones, more than 65% of which are singletons. Sequences were obtained from PBMCs. The receptor source for this set is a woman in her thirties or forties in good health. Some clones in this sample may be carry-over from other donors' samples.

J is TRBJ2-7 and V is TRBV5-4, with 8 positions matching TRBD2. V lost 2 bases to trimming and J lost 2 bases; unmatched junction nucleotides: 9. The germline gives CDR1 SGHNT, CDR2 YYREEE (reference sequence). The CDR3 is 16 residues long. The CDR3 loop is CASSLNGRGVAYEQYF. In nucleotides, the CDR3 is TGTGCCAGCAGCTTAAACGGGAGGGGAGTGGCCTACGAGCAGTACTTC.

This clone was counted a few times. The genes are TRBV7-3 and TRBJ2-2; D not certain. Looked up from germline, CDR1 is SGHTA and CDR2 is FQGTGA. Trimming took off 2 bases at V and 0 bases at J, with 4 bases between the two ends. The CDR3 consists of 14 residues. CDR3 amino acids: CASSLYPNTGELFF. CDR3 bases: TGTGCCAGCAGCTTATATCCGAACACCGGGGAGCTGTTTTTT.

The sample holds a few counts of this clone. This chain's CDR3 is CASSSDRASTDTQYF. CDR3 coding DNA: TGTGCCAGCAGCTCTGACAGGGCTAGCACAGATACGCAGTATTTT. This chain uses TRBV2 with TRBJ2-3, with TRBD1 identical over 7 bases. The CDR3 runs 15 residues. Germline CDR1 and CDR2: SNHLY and FYNNEI. The J segment lost 0 bases and the V segment lost 6 bases, leaving 6 bases of the junction unmatched.

The J gene is TRBJ2-1, the V gene TRBV5-1; 7 bases fit TRBD2. Germline CDR1 SGHRS, CDR2 YFSETQ. V gave up 2 bases and J gave up 6 bases; unmatched junction bases: 5. The CDR3 is 14 amino acids. CDR3 region: CASSLGLGSNEQFF. The CDR3 nucleotides are TGCGCCAGCAGCTTAGGACTAGGATCCAATGAGCAGTTCTTC.

This clone has just one count. For the CDR3, the DNA is TGTGCCAGCAGTTACAAGGGGTCCACCTATGGCTACACCTTC. Protein product: CASSYKGSTYGYTF. The chain combines TRBV6-6 with TRBJ1-2; a weak D match, TRBD1 (5 bases). Germline V gene data show CDR1 as MNHNY and CDR2 as SVGAGI (reference sequence). The CDR3 consists of 14 residues. V dropped 2 bases and J dropped 4 bases, with 11 bases sitting between them.

This clone was counted between two and nine times. At the DNA level, this CDR3 is encoded by other sequences in the same sample as well. The chain uses TRBV18 and TRBJ2-6; tentative D call: TRBD1 (5 bases). The CDR3 length is 16 residues. Germline V CDR1 and CDR2: KGHSH, LQKENI. Trimming left V 0 bases short and J 0 bases short, with 6 bases between. CDR3 sequence: CASSPPQGSGANVLTF. CDR3 in DNA: TGTGCCAGCTCACCACCGCAGGGCTCTGGGGCCAACGTCCTGACTTTC.

The rearrangement links TRBV28 to TRBJ2-3, with TRBD2 identical over 9 bases. Germline assignment: CDR1 MDHEN and CDR2 SYDVKM. Trimming at V came to 6 bases and at J to 4 bases, leaving 8 bases not matched to a gene. The length of the CDR3 is 15 residues. CDR3 bases: TGTGCCAGCAGAGACCCGGGACTAGCCCCAGATACGCAGTATTTT. This sequence encodes CASRDPGLAPDTQYF. Complete variable domain (other parts from reference TRBV28 and TRBJ2-3): DVKVTQSSRYLVKRTGEKVFLECVQDMDHENMFWYRQDPGLGLRLIYFSYDVKMKEKGDIPEGYSVSREKKERFSLILESASTNQTSMYLCASRDPGLAPDTQYFGPGTRLTVL.

V is TRBV7-6 and J is TRBJ1-5; TRBD1 matches at 9 bases. CDR1 and CDR2 from the germline V gene are SGHVS and FNYEAQ. CDR3 size: 16 residues. Trimming removed 0 bases from V and 4 bases from J; junction bases left unmatched: 4. CDR3 nucleotide sequence: TGTGCCAGCAGCTTAGCCACAGGGGGCCCTAATCAGCCCCAGCATTTT. Amino acids: CASSLATGGPNQPQHF.

This clone has only one observation. The gene calls are TRBV18 and TRBJ1-2; TRBD1 matches 7 bases. Unmatched junction bases numbered 12, after V lost 3 bases and J lost 8 bases. Germline CDR1 KGHSH, CDR2 LQKENI. The CDR3 loop spans 15 amino acids. CDR3 sequence: CASSPRQGRLSGYTF. CDR3 DNA: TGTGCCAGCTCACCCCGACAGGGACGGCTATCGGGCTACACCTTC.

For this clone: Other DNA sequences in the same sample also yield this CDR3. The chain is built from TRBV5-1 and TRBJ2-5; the D is unclear. V was trimmed by 0 bases and J by 2 bases, leaving 5 bases between them. The CDR3 consists of 13 residues. Germline CDR1 and CDR2: SGHRS and YFSETQ. The CDR3 DNA sequence: TGCGCCAGCAGCTTGGAGGGACAAGAGACCCAGTACTTC. Protein: CASSLEGQETQYF.

The chain links TRBV2 to TRBJ2-3; the D gene is possibly TRBD1 (6 bases). V lost 6 bases and J lost 0, with 10 bases in between. CDR1 is SNHLY and CDR2 is FYNNEI in the germline V gene. The CDR3 spans 14 residues. The CDR3 nucleotides read TGTGCCAGCAGGCAGGGGATTAGCACAGATACGCAGTATTTT. Its protein is CASRQGISTDTQYF.

This sequence joins TRBV28 and TRBJ1-4; 9 bases align to TRBD1. The germline CDR1 and CDR2 sequences are MDHEN and SYDVKM. The CDR3 is made up of 15 amino acids. The J segment lost 3 bases and the V segment lost 6 bases, leaving 5 bases of the junction unmatched. CDR3: CASSPRTGANEKLFF. DNA of the CDR3: TGTGCCAGCAGCCCCAGGACAGGGGCTAATGAAAAACTGTTTTTT. Supplemented by reference TRBV28 and TRBJ1-4, the full variable domain reads DVKVTQSSRYLVKRTGEKVFLECVQDMDHENMFWYRQDPGLGLRLIYFSYDVKMKEKGDIPEGYSVSREKKERFSLILESASTNQTSMYLCASSPRTGANEKLFFGSGTQLSVL.

Turning to this clone: It may be a read error: a sequence one base away is much more abundant. The chain is built from TRBV7-2 and TRBJ2-7; D is ambiguous. V lost 1 base and J lost 1, with 8 bases in between. Germline loops: CDR1 SGHTA, CDR2 FQGNSA. This CDR3 comprises 14 residues. The CDR3 is CASSLGPESYEQYF. Written as DNA, the CDR3 is TGTGCCAGCAGCTTAGGCCCTGAGTCCTACGAGCAGTACTTC.

The rearrangement joins TRBV2 to TRBJ2-7, with D perhaps matching TRBD1 (7 bases). Trimming shortened V by 8 bases and J by 2 bases, and 19 bases separated the two germline ends. Germline lookup yields CDR1 SNHLY and CDR2 FYNNEI. This CDR3 is 15 amino acids long. The CDR3 sequence: CASRKGGQATYEQYF. The DNA for the CDR3 is TGTGCCAGCCGGAAGGGAGGACAGGCGACCTACGAGCAGTACTTC. Using reference TRBV2 and TRBJ2-7 for the parts outside the CDR3, the full variable domain is EPEVTQTPSHQVTQMGQEVILRCVPISNHLYFYWYRQILGQKVEFLVSFYNNEISEKSEIFDDQFSVERPDGSNFTLKIRSTKLEDSAMYFCASRKGGQATYEQYFGPGTRLTVT.

The gene calls are TRBV27 and TRBJ2-5; 8 nucleotides agree with TRBD2. The J call is in doubt because the DNA end fits TRBJ2-7 better. CDR1 MNHEY and CDR2 SMNVEV come from the germline V gene (reference sequence). The CDR3 runs to 14 residues. Here the CDR3 reads CASRATSEYYEQYF. CDR3 sequence (DNA): TGTGCCAGCAGAGCGACTAGCGAGTACTACGAGCAGTACTTC.

The V gene is TRBV5-1, the J gene TRBJ2-2; 7 positions agree with TRBD2. This CDR3 spans 14 amino acids. Germline values: CDR1 SGHRS, CDR2 YFSETQ. Trimming at V came to 3 bases and at J to 3 bases, leaving 2 bases not matched to a gene. CDR3 in amino acids: CASSSLADTGELFF. The CDR3 bases are TGCGCCAGCAGCTCCCTAGCGGACACCGGGGAGCTGTTTTTT.

The V gene is TRBV10-1, the J gene TRBJ1-1; TRBD1 is a possible D gene (6 bases). Germline loops: CDR1 WNHNN, CDR2 SYGVQD (reference sequence). V was pared by 3 bases and J by 5 bases, with 16 bases between. There are 15 residues in the CDR3. CDR3 region: CASSDFSRGRTEAFF. As DNA, the CDR3 is TGCGCCAGCAGTGATTTCTCTCGGGGGCGGACTGAAGCTTTCTTT.

The rearrangement uses TRBV6-5 and TRBJ2-3; 9 bases are a match to TRBD1. CDR1 is MNHEY, CDR2 SVGAGI, per germline. The CDR3 runs to 16 residues. V shed 0 bases, J shed 3 bases, and the junction held 4 bases outside the gene matches. CDR3 nucleotides: TGTGCCAGCAGTTACTCGAGGGACAGGGCAACAGATACGCAGTATTTT. Translated, it gives CASSYSRDRATDTQYF.

This clone was detected ten times or more. This chain connects TRBV7-2 to TRBJ1-2; a weak D match, TRBD1 (5 bases). The CDR3 is 13 amino acids. Germline loops: CDR1 SGHTA, CDR2 FQGNSA. Trimming left V 2 bases short and J 6 bases short, with 10 bases between. The CDR3 nucleotides are TGTGCCAGCAGCTTATGGCAGGGCCATGGCTACACCTTC. As protein: CASSLWQGHGYTF.

The CDR3 protein is CASSPVGSTGELFF. CDR3 in DNA: TGTGCCAGCAGCCCAGTGGGGAGCACCGGGGAGCTGTTTTTT. This chain joins TRBV14 and TRBJ2-2, with a weak D call TRBD2 (5 bases). Trimming shortened V by 4 bases and J by 4 bases, and 10 bases separated the two germline ends. CDR3 length: 14 residues. The V gene's germline CDR1 is SGHDN and CDR2 FVKESK.

This clone came up a few times. This sequence joins TRBV7-3 and TRBJ2-2; possibly TRBD1 for D (6 bases). Germline lookup yields CDR1 SGHTA and CDR2 FQGTGA. The CDR3 sequence is 13 residues long. The germline V and J ends were trimmed by 5 bases and 7 bases, with 11 bases remaining between them. The CDR3 spells CASSQDSLGELFF. The CDR3 coding sequence is TGTGCCAGCAGCCAGGACAGCCTCGGGGAGCTGTTTTTT.

This chain uses TRBV7-8 with TRBJ2-7, with 14 nucleotides matching TRBD2. The V gene end was trimmed by 5 bases and the J gene end by 7 bases; junction bases not matched to a gene: 13. Germline CDR1 SGHVS, CDR2 FQNEAQ. The CDR3 has 17 residues. The CDR3 is CASSPGLAGGRWKEQYF. DNA of the CDR3: TGTGCCAGCAGCCCAGGACTAGCGGGAGGCCGGTGGAAGGAGCAGTACTTC.

Regarding this clone: A read error may be the cause here, since a much bigger clone is one base away. V gene TRBV6-1 combines with J gene TRBJ1-2; possibly TRBD1 for D (5 bases). CDR1 and CDR2 (germline): MNHNS, SASEGT. Trimming took off 6 bases at V and 0 bases at J, with 8 bases between the two ends. This CDR3 region has 13 residues. The CDR3 protein is CASRTTANYGYTF. CDR3 DNA: TGTGCCAGCAGGACGACAGCTAACTATGGCTACACCTTC.

V is TRBV7-2 and J is TRBJ2-2, with D perhaps assigned TRBD1 or TRBD2 (5 bases each). Trimming left V 3 bases short and J 5 bases short, with 13 bases between. Germline V gene lookup returns CDR1 SGHTA and CDR2 FQGNSA. The CDR3 sequence is 15 residues long. The CDR3 nucleotides are TGTGCCAGCAGCTTCGGGGCAGCCGGAACCGGGGAGCTGTTTTTT. This sequence encodes CASSFGAAGTGELFF.

Comments on this clone: Within the sample, other DNA sequences also encode this same CDR3. The V call is TRBV7-2, the J call TRBJ2-7; D remains ambiguous. The CDR3 contains 13 residues. The germline gives CDR1 SGHTA, CDR2 FQGNSA. The V gene lost 5 bases and the J gene lost 2 bases, with 10 bases spanning the gap. The CDR3 region has the DNA TGTGCCAGCAGCCTCAGTTGGGCCTACGAGCAGTACTTC. This sequence encodes CASSLSWAYEQYF.

This chain links TRBV9 with TRBJ2-3; the D is unclear. The CDR3 runs to 15 residues. Trimming shortened V by 0 bases and J by 0 bases, and 8 bases separated the two germline ends. The germline CDR1 and CDR2 sequences are SGDLS and YYNGEE. DNA for the CDR3: TGTGCCAGCAGCGTAGATGGTGGTAGCACAGATACGCAGTATTTT. This translates into CASSVDGGSTDTQYF.

The chain is built from TRBV14 and TRBJ2-3; 14 bases fit TRBD2. Germline trimming cut 4 bases from V and 4 bases from J; bases unmatched to any gene: 1. The germline V gene has CDR1 SGHDN and CDR2 FVKESK. The CDR3 extends over 15 amino acids. Here the CDR3 reads CASSRLAGGADTQYF. The CDR3 DNA sequence: TGTGCCAGCAGCCGACTAGCGGGAGGGGCAGATACGCAGTATTTT.